The 6 T cell receptor beta chains reported below all come from one sample, sequenced in a study of T cell changes during pregnancy in multiple sclerosis. TCRdb keeps only in-frame clones here, not all; method: immunoSEQ multiplex PCR. The sample carries more than 60,000 clones, more than 85% recorded once. Specimen: peripheral blood, collected in the second trimester of pregnancy. The receptors originated from a female donor with multiple sclerosis, enrolled in a pregnancy study.

V is TRBV6-5 and J is TRBJ1-2; the D is unclear. V dropped 0 bases and J dropped 14 bases, with 22 bases sitting between them. CDR3 size: 15 residues. Germline values: CDR1 MNHEY, CDR2 SVGAGI. The CDR3 is CASSYSPQAPTRKTF. For the CDR3, the DNA is TGTGCCAGCAGTTACTCTCCGCAGGCCCCTACTAGGAAGACCTTC.

The chain carries TRBV5-6 and TRBJ1-2, with D maybe TRBD1 (5 bases). Trimming removed 1 base at V and 1 base at J, with 11 bases between. This CDR3 region has 15 residues. Germline V lookup: CDR1 SGHDT, CDR2 YYEEEE. The CDR3 spells CASSLIRDYNYGYTF. Here the CDR3 DNA reads TGTGCCAGCAGCTTGATCAGGGACTATAACTATGGCTACACCTTC.

The CDR3 DNA is TGTGCCAGCAACCTAAGGGGGCAGGCGTTGACCGGTGGCTACACCTTC. It codes for CASNLRGQALTGGYTF. V usage is TRBV7-2 and J usage is TRBJ1-2, with 7 bases that match TRBD1. This CDR3 region has 16 residues. CDR1 and CDR2 from the germline V gene are SGHTA and FQGNSA. V was pared by 7 bases and J by 7 bases, with 18 bases of the junction left unmatched.

The rearrangement joins TRBV7-2 to TRBJ2-4; TRBD2 aligns across 8 bases. CDR3 size: 15 residues. Trimming removed 0 bases from V and 6 bases from J; junction bases left unmatched: 4. Germline V gene sequence: CDR1 SGHTA, CDR2 FQGNSA. The CDR3 region is CASSLASGSINIQYF. The CDR3 DNA sequence: TGTGCCAGCAGCTTAGCGAGCGGGAGTATAAACATTCAGTACTTC.

The chain uses TRBV5-1 and TRBJ2-3; the match to TRBD1 covers 7 bases. CDR3 length equals 14 residues. Germline CDR1 and CDR2: SGHRS and YFSETQ. The V segment lost 4 bases and the J segment 5 bases; nucleotides outside the gene matches: 7. The DNA for the CDR3 is TGCGCCAGCAGCCTGGGACAGTTACAAGATACGCAGTATTTT. Translating it yields CASSLGQLQDTQYF. The full variable domain, its missing parts supplied by reference TRBV5-1 and TRBJ2-3, is KAGVTQTPRYLIKTRGQQVTLSCSPISGHRSVSWYQQTPGQGLQFLFEYFSETQRNKGNFPGRFSGRQFSNSRSEMNVSTLELGDSALYLCASSLGQLQDTQYFGPGTRLTVL.

The gene calls are TRBV6-1 and TRBJ1-1, with D tentatively TRBD1 (6 bases). Germline assignment: CDR1 MNHNS and CDR2 SASEGT. Trimming left V 4 bases short and J 1 base short, with 16 bases between. The CDR3 loop spans 16 amino acids. Here the CDR3 DNA reads TGTGCCAGCAGTGTGGACAGACGCAAACGGAACACTGAAGCTTTCTTT. Translating it yields CASSVDRRKRNTEAFF.